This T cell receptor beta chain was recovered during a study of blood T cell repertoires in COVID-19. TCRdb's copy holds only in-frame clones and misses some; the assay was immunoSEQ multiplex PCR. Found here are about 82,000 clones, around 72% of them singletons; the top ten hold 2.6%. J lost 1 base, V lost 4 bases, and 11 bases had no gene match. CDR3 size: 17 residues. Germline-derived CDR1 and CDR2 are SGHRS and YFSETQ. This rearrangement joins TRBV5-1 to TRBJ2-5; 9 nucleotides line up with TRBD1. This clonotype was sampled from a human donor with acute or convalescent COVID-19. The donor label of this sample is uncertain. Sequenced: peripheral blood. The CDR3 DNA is TGCGCCAGCAGCCCGGGGCCGGGACAGGGTGGCCAAGAGACCCAGTACTTC. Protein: CASSPGPGQGGQETQYF. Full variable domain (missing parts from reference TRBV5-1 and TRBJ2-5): KAGVTQTPRYLIKTRGQQVTLSCSPISGHRSVSWYQQTPGQGLQFLFEYFSETQRNKGNFPGRFSGRQFSNSRSEMNVSTLELGDSALYLCASSPGPGQGGQETQYFGPGTRLLVL.